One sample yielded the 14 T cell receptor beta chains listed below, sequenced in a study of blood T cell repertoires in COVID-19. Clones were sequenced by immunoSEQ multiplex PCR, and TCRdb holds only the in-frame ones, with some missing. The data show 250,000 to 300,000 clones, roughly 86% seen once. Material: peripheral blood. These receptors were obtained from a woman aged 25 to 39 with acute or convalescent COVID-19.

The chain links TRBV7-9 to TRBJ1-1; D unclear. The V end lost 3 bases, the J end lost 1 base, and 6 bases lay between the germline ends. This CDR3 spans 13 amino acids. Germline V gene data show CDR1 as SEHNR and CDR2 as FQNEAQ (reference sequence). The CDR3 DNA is TGTGCCAGCAGCTTCGGGGAGAACACTGAAGCTTTCTTT. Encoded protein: CASSFGENTEAFF.

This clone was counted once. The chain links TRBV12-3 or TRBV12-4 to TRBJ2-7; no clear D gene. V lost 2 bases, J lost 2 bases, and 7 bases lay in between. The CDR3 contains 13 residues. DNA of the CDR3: TGTGCCAGCAGTTTAAGACAAGCCTACGAGCAGTACTTC. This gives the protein CASSLRQAYEQYF.

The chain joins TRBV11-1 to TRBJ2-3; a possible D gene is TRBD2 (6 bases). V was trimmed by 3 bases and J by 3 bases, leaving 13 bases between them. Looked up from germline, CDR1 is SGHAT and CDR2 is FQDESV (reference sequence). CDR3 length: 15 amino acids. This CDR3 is CASSFRRGRTDTQYF. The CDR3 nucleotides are TGTGCCAGCAGCTTTAGGAGGGGAAGGACAGATACGCAGTATTTT.

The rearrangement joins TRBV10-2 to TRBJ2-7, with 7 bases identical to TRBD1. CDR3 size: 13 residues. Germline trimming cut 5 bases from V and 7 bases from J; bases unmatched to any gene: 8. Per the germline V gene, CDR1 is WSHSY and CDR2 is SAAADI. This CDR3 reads CASSMKGAWEQYF. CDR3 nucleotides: TGCGCCAGCAGTATGAAGGGGGCTTGGGAGCAGTACTTC.

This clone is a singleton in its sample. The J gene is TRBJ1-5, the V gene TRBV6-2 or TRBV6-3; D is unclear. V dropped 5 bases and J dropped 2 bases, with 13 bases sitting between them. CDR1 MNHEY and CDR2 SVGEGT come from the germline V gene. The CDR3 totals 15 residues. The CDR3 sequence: CASSTRRSGNQPQHF. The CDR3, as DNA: TGTGCCAGCAGTACGAGGCGATCAGGCAATCAGCCCCAGCATTTT.

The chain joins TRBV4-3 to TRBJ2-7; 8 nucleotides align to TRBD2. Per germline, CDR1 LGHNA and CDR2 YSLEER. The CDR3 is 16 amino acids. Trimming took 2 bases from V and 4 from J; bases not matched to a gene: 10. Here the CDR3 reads CASSQNPRAGGYEQYF. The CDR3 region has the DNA TGCGCCAGCAGCCAAAACCCGAGGGCGGGAGGTTACGAGCAGTACTTC.

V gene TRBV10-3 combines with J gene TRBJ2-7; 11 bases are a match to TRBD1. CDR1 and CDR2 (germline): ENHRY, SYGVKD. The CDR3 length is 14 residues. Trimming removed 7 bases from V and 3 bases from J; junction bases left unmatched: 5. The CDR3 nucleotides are TGTGCCATCATGTCGGGACAGGGGGTCTACGAGCAGTACTTC. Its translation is CAIMSGQGVYEQYF.

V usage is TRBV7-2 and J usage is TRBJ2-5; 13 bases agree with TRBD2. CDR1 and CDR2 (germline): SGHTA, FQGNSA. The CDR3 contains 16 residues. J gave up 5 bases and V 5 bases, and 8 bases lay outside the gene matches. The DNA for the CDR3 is TGTGCCAGCAGCAGAGGGACTAGCGGGGCCCGGGAGACCCAGTACTTC. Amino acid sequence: CASSRGTSGARETQYF.

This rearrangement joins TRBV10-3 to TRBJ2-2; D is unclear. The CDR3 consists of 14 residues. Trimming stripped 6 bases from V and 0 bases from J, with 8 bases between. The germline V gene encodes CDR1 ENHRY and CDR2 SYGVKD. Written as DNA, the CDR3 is TGTGCCATCAGCGAGACTGCGAACACCGGGGAGCTGTTTTTT. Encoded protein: CAISETANTGELFF.

The CDR3 region is CASSERYEQYF. For the CDR3, the DNA is TGCGCCAGCAGTGAGCGCTACGAGCAGTACTTC. The chain combines TRBV10-2 with TRBJ2-7; no clear D gene. Trimming cost V 2 bases and J 3 bases, with 2 bases left between them. The germline CDR1 and CDR2 sequences are WSHSY and SAAADI. The length of the CDR3 is 11 residues.

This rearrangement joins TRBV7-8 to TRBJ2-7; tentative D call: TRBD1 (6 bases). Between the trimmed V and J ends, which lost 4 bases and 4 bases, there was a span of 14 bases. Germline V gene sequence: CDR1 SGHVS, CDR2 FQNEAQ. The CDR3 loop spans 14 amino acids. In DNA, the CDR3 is TGTGCCAGCAGCTCAGGGGCCGCCGGTTACGAGCAGTACTTC. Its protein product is CASSSGAAGYEQYF. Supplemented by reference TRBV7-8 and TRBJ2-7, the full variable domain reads GAGVSQSPRYKVAKRGQDVALRCDPISGHVSLFWYQQALGQGPEFLTYFQNEAQLDKSGLPSDRFFAERPEGSVSTLKIQRTQQEDSAVYLCASSSGAAGYEQYFGPGTRLTVT.

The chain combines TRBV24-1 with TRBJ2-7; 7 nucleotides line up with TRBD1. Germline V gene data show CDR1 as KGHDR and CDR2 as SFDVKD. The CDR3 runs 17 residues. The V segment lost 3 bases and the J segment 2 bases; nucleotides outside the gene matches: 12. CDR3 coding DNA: TGTGCCACCAGTGATCGTCAGTACCGGGACAGCGCCTACGAGCAGTACTTC. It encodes CATSDRQYRDSAYEQYF.

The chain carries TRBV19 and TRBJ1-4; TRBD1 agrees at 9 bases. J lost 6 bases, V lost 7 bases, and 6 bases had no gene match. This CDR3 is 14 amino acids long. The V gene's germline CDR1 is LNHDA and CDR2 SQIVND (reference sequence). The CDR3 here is CASKTGGADEKLFF. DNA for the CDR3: TGTGCCAGTAAAACAGGGGGCGCGGATGAAAAACTGTTTTTT.

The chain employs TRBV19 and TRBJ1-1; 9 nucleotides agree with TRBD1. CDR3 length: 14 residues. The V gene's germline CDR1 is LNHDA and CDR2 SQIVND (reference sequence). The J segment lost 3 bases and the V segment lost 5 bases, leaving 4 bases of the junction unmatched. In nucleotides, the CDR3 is TGTGCCAGTAGTTCCCGGACAGGGGACACTGAAGCTTTCTTT. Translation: CASSSRTGDTEAFF.